This entry describes one T cell receptor (beta chain). Antigen specificity is unknown. This same CDR3 is encoded by further DNA sequences in the sample. In the original analysis: ImmunoSEQ output lacked quality scores and full-length reads, limiting matched filtering. Here immunoSEQ multiplex PCR was the method, and the copy in TCRdb shows in-frame clones only, minus some. V and J calls and clone size are as listed in that table; D and trimming were resolved from the DNA. The table includes approximately 1.5 million clones, about 98.5% detected once. The data stem from a study of shared clonotypes between healthy human individuals. Study results and caveats: Sharing across a handful of donors was seen in 4.5% to 5.5% of naive CD4 clonotypes. Some clonotypes were shared by all four sorted-subset donors, while others were not shared. The non-shared ones had lower generation probabilities than the shared ones. Represented diversity, genetic and exposure-history alike, was limited by few donors.

Germline V gives CDR1 SQVTM, CDR2 ANQGSEA. With 4 bases removed from V and 1 base from J, the gap between germline ends came to 9 bases. CDR3 size: 13 residues. This TCR was recovered from a young man in good health. The sequenced material came from naive CD4+ T cells sorted from blood. Subset defined: CD45RA+ positively selected. This chain links TRBV29-1 with TRBJ2-3; D may be TRBD2 (5 bases). CDR3 DNA sequence: TGCAGCGTTGCGGGAAGGGGCACAGATACGCAGTATTTT. This gives the protein CSVAGRGTDTQYF.